These 10 T cell receptor beta chains share one sample of origin, sequenced in a study of cytomegalovirus exposure and HLA in healthy donors. Researchers ran the PCR with 60 Vbeta and 13 Jbeta primers. Clones were read by immunoSEQ multiplex PCR, and TCRdb kept only the in-frame ones, dropping some. Of more than 140,000 clones listed, approximately 79% were seen once; the top ten hold about 0.62%. Sequencing was carried out using PBMCs. The source is a male donor in good health and CMV-seronegative.

The chain is built from TRBV25-1 and TRBJ2-7, with 11 bases matching TRBD1. Germline CDR1 reads MGHDK; CDR2 reads SYGVNS. With V trimmed by 8 bases and J by 7 bases, 10 bases remained unmatched. This CDR3 spans 14 amino acids. This CDR3 reads CASGGQGASWEQYF. The CDR3 DNA is TGTGCCAGCGGAGGACAGGGGGCATCTTGGGAGCAGTACTTC.

The chain has TRBV9 and TRBJ2-6; perhaps TRBD2 as D (5 bases). The CDR3 is made up of 16 amino acids. Trimming left V 3 bases short and J 1 base short, with 11 bases between. Germline CDR1 is SGDLS and CDR2 is YYNGEE. The DNA for the CDR3 is TGTGCCAGCAGCGCCCCCGGAGGATCTGGGGCCAACGTCCTGACTTTC. This translates into CASSAPGGSGANVLTF.

This clone was detected once. The chain is built from TRBV29-1 and TRBJ1-1; TRBD1 matches 8 bases. The CDR3 extends over 14 amino acids. Looked up from germline, CDR1 is SQVTM and CDR2 is ANQGSEA. V shed 6 bases, J shed 1 base, and the junction held 7 bases outside the gene matches. The CDR3 loop reads CSVRRGTGNTEAFF. In DNA form, the CDR3 reads TGCAGCGTCCGAAGGGGGACAGGGAACACTGAAGCTTTCTTT.

The chain carries TRBV5-6 and TRBJ1-6; a weak D match, TRBD1 (6 bases). Germline V gives CDR1 SGHDT, CDR2 YYEEEE. The CDR3 covers 15 residues. The V end was cut by 3 bases, the J end by 6 bases, with 13 bases between. CDR3 sequence (DNA): TGTGCCAGCAGCTCTAGGACAGTTAGTAATTCACCCCTCCACTTT. Its translation is CASSSRTVSNSPLHF.

The V call is TRBV2, the J call TRBJ2-3; 10 nucleotides line up with TRBD2. The junction had 10 bases not matched to a gene; V was cut back by 7 bases and J by 0 bases. CDR1 and CDR2 (germline): SNHLY, FYNNEI. The CDR3 is 17 amino acids. The CDR3 nucleotides read TGTGCCAGCACTAGCGGGGGACCTAAACACAGCACAGATACGCAGTATTTT. Translating gives CASTSGGPKHSTDTQYF.

This clone was observed a few times. This chain joins TRBV18 and TRBJ1-2; 9 bases are shared with TRBD1. The germline CDR1 and CDR2 sequences are KGHSH and LQKENI. The CDR3 is 14 residues long. The J segment lost 7 bases and the V segment lost 4 bases, leaving 7 bases of the junction unmatched. The CDR3 reads CASSHGQGTAGYTF. CDR3 in DNA: TGTGCCAGCTCACACGGACAGGGGACTGCTGGCTACACCTTC. The complete variable domain, with remaining parts taken from reference TRBV18 and TRBJ1-2, reads NAGVMQNPRHLVRRRGQEARLRCSPMKGHSHVYWYRQLPEEGLKFMVYLQKENIIDESGMPKERFSAEFPKEGPSILRIQQVVRGDSAAYFCASSHGQGTAGYTFGSGTRLTVV.

This chain connects TRBV7-9 to TRBJ2-3; 9 nucleotides line up with TRBD2. This CDR3 has 18 residues. V lost 4 bases, J lost 0 bases, and 11 bases stayed unmatched. CDR1 and CDR2 (germline): SEHNR, FQNEAQ (reference sequence). The CDR3 nucleotides read TGTGCCAGCAGCTCAATTAGCGGGAGTTACCCTAGCACAGATACGCAGTATTTT. It specifies CASSSISGSYPSTDTQYF.

This clone showed up just once. This chain joins TRBV11-2 and TRBJ2-1; D is uncertain. This CDR3 contains 14 residues. V gave up 1 base and J gave up 6 bases, with 10 bases separating them. Germline CDR1 and CDR2: SGHAT and FQNNGV. The CDR3 loop is CASSLGVVTNEQFF. CDR3 bases: TGTGCCAGCAGCTTAGGAGTGGTTACCAATGAGCAGTTCTTC.

A few counts support this clone. The chain has TRBV29-1 and TRBJ2-1; no firm D call. CDR1 SQVTM and CDR2 ANQGSEA come from the germline V gene. Trimming left V 2 bases short and J 5 bases short, with 16 bases between. This CDR3 is 15 amino acids long. The CDR3 region is CSVEKELGINNEQFF. The CDR3 bases are TGCAGCGTTGAAAAGGAGTTAGGCATAAACAATGAGCAGTTCTTC.

CDR3 nucleotides: TGTGCCAGCAGTTTATCGGACACTTGGAATGAGCAGTTCTTC. This translates into CASSLSDTWNEQFF. This chain connects TRBV27 to TRBJ2-1, with D perhaps TRBD1 (5 bases). V lost 0 bases to trimming and J lost 7 bases, with 10 bases between them. Germline loops: CDR1 MNHEY, CDR2 SMNVEV (reference sequence). The CDR3 extends over 14 amino acids.